These T cell receptor beta chains were read from a single sample in a study of T cell repertoires in cytomegalovirus infection. TCRdb processed the reads anew with MiXCR; each CDR3 protein has one entry. The top ten hold around 12% of the sample, which has hundreds of thousands of distinct CDR3 sequences, 32% seen once. The antigens these receptors bind are not known. The sequencing here drew on cultured CD8+ T cells from PBMCs, taken from culture after CMV antigen stimulation. Receptors were obtained from a human donor in good health (CMV status not recorded). Some clones in this sample may be carry-over from other donors' samples. The CDR3 runs from the conserved cysteine through the conserved F or W. Fields, in order: J gene, CDR3 length, D gene, clone size, V gene, CDR3 protein, CDR3 DNA. D genes are given only for firm matches. A clone size is listed for some rows: how often the clone was seen (once, few, many), or a class if it is expanded.

J gene: TRBJ2-1
CDR3 length: 15
D gene: NA
clone size: few
V gene: TRBV27
CDR3 protein: CASTPLGSLNNEQFF
CDR3 DNA: TGTGCCAGCACTCCTCTCGGTAGCCTCAACAATGAGCAGTTCTTC

J gene: TRBJ2-1
CDR3 length: 15
D gene: NA
clone size: NA
V gene: TRBV3-1
CDR3 protein: CASSPRPGLNNEQFF
CDR3 DNA: TGTGCCAGCAGCCCGAGGCCGGGACTTAACAATGAGCAGTTCTTC

J gene: TRBJ2-7
CDR3 length: 16
D gene: TRBD1
clone size: NA
V gene: TRBV20-1
CDR3 protein: CSARDFLGQTSYEQYF
CDR3 DNA: TGCAGTGCTAGAGACTTTTTGGGACAGACAAGCTACGAGCAGTACTTC

J gene: TRBJ2-1
CDR3 length: 18
D gene: TRBD1
clone size: NA
V gene: TRBV7-9
CDR3 protein: CASSPAATGGETYNEQFF
CDR3 DNA: TGTGCCAGCAGCCCTGCAGCAACAGGGGGCGAGACCTACAATGAGCAGTTCTTC

J gene: TRBJ2-5
CDR3 length: 18
D gene: TRBD2
clone size: NA
V gene: TRBV11-2
CDR3 protein: CASSSGASGGPYQETQYF
CDR3 DNA: TGTGCCAGCAGCTCTGGGGCTAGCGGGGGGCCGTACCAAGAGACCCAGTACTTC

J gene: TRBJ2-1
CDR3 length: 13
D gene: NA
clone size: NA
V gene: TRBV12-3/TRBV12-4
CDR3 protein: CASSTGRGNEQFF
CDR3 DNA: TGTGCCAGCAGTACGGGGCGGGGCAATGAGCAGTTCTTC

J gene: TRBJ1-4
CDR3 length: 14
D gene: TRBD1
clone size: NA
V gene: TRBV6-1
CDR3 protein: CASSSGTDYEKLFF
CDR3 DNA: TGTGCCAGCAGTTCCGGGACAGACTATGAAAAACTGTTTTTT

J gene: TRBJ2-7
CDR3 length: 15
D gene: TRBD2
clone size: many
V gene: TRBV7-2
CDR3 protein: CASSLGLAGIYEQYF
CDR3 DNA: TGTGCCAGCAGCTTAGGACTAGCGGGGATTTACGAGCAGTACTTC

J gene: TRBJ1-3
CDR3 length: 16
D gene: TRBD1
clone size: NA
V gene: TRBV27
CDR3 protein: CVSSRGTGLTGNTIYF
CDR3 DNA: TGTGTCAGCAGTAGGGGGACAGGGCTCACTGGAAACACCATATATTTT

J gene: TRBJ1-6
CDR3 length: 13
D gene: NA
clone size: many
V gene: TRBV7-6
CDR3 protein: CASSQKGTSPLHF
CDR3 DNA: TGTGCCAGCAGCCAAAAGGGAACCTCACCCCTCCACTTT

J gene: TRBJ2-2
CDR3 length: 18
D gene: NA
clone size: few
V gene: TRBV12-3/TRBV12-4
CDR3 protein: CASSTLYRTPANTGELFF
CDR3 DNA: TGTGCCAGCAGTACATTGTACAGGACGCCCGCGAACACCGGGGAGCTGTTTTTT

J gene: TRBJ2-7
CDR3 length: 17
D gene: TRBD1
clone size: few
V gene: TRBV3-1
CDR3 protein: CASSRKTGARGRGEQYF
CDR3 DNA: TGTGCCAGCAGCCGGAAGACGGGGGCCAGGGGGCGCGGCGAGCAGTACTTC

J gene: TRBJ1-5
CDR3 length: 15
D gene: NA
clone size: NA
V gene: TRBV4-1
CDR3 protein: CASSQGVYSNQPQHF
CDR3 DNA: TGCGCCAGCAGCCAGGGGGTTTATAGCAATCAGCCCCAGCATTTT

J gene: TRBJ2-3
CDR3 length: 14
D gene: NA
clone size: many
V gene: TRBV12-3/TRBV12-4
CDR3 protein: CASSKTGASDTQYF
CDR3 DNA: TGTGCCAGCAGTAAGACAGGCGCTTCAGATACGCAGTATTTT

J gene: TRBJ2-3
CDR3 length: 15
D gene: NA
clone size: NA
V gene: TRBV29-1
CDR3 protein: CSVDDPADSTDTQYF
CDR3 DNA: TGCAGCGTTGATGATCCGGCAGACAGCACAGATACGCAGTATTTT

J gene: TRBJ1-2
CDR3 length: 13
D gene: NA
clone size: few
V gene: TRBV12-3/TRBV12-4
CDR3 protein: CASSRPTGYGYTF
CDR3 DNA: TGTGCCAGCAGTCGACCGACAGGCTATGGCTACACCTTC

J gene: TRBJ1-1
CDR3 length: 15
D gene: NA
clone size: NA
V gene: TRBV27
CDR3 protein: CASSLAGVWSTEAFF
CDR3 DNA: TGTGCCAGCAGTTTAGCCGGGGTATGGAGCACTGAAGCTTTCTTT

J gene: TRBJ2-1
CDR3 length: 15
D gene: NA
clone size: many
V gene: TRBV7-8
CDR3 protein: CASSLVGGPRNEQFF
CDR3 DNA: TGTGCCAGCAGCTTAGTCGGGGGGCCGAGAAATGAGCAGTTCTTC

J gene: TRBJ1-5
CDR3 length: 12
D gene: NA
clone size: NA
V gene: TRBV6-5
CDR3 protein: CASGEVDQPQHF
CDR3 DNA: TGTGCCAGCGGGGAGGTGGATCAGCCCCAGCATTTT

J gene: TRBJ1-4
CDR3 length: 15
D gene: NA
clone size: NA
V gene: TRBV7-9
CDR3 protein: CASSPGQIVEEKLFF
CDR3 DNA: TGTGCCAGCAGCCCAGGACAGATAGTAGAAGAAAAACTGTTTTTT

J gene: TRBJ1-4
CDR3 length: 18
D gene: TRBD1
clone size: once
V gene: TRBV2
CDR3 protein: CASSEAGTDPPTNEKLFF
CDR3 DNA: TGTGCCAGCAGTGAAGCGGGGACAGACCCTCCAACTAATGAAAAACTGTTTTTT

J gene: TRBJ2-5
CDR3 length: 15
D gene: TRBD2
clone size: NA
V gene: TRBV7-3
CDR3 protein: CASSLTGGAVETQYF
CDR3 DNA: TGTGCCAGCAGCTTAACCGGGGGGGCCGTAGAGACCCAGTACTTC

J gene: TRBJ1-1
CDR3 length: 21
D gene: NA
clone size: NA
V gene: TRBV18
CDR3 protein: CASSQLGLKGRVGSLDTEAFF
CDR3 DNA: TGTGCCAGCTCACAATTGGGACTCAAGGGACGAGTGGGTAGTTTGGACACTGAAGCTTTCTTT

J gene: TRBJ2-1
CDR3 length: 14
D gene: NA
clone size: NA
V gene: TRBV27
CDR3 protein: CATSYIAANNEQFF
CDR3 DNA: TGTGCCACCTCGTACATAGCGGCCAACAATGAGCAGTTCTTC

J gene: TRBJ2-1
CDR3 length: 14
D gene: NA
clone size: NA
V gene: TRBV12-3/TRBV12-4
CDR3 protein: CASSTSDGVNEQFF
CDR3 DNA: TGTGCCAGCAGTACCTCGGATGGTGTTAACGAGCAGTTCTTC

J gene: TRBJ2-5
CDR3 length: 17
D gene: TRBD2
clone size: NA
V gene: TRBV4-1
CDR3 protein: CASSQASSGGIQETQYF
CDR3 DNA: TGCGCCAGCAGCCAAGCCTCTAGCGGGGGGATTCAAGAGACCCAGTACTTC

J gene: TRBJ2-2
CDR3 length: 16
D gene: NA
clone size: many
V gene: TRBV7-8
CDR3 protein: CASSSGRRGGSGELFF
CDR3 DNA: TGTGCCAGCAGCTCCGGGCGGAGGGGCGGTTCCGGGGAGCTGTTTTTT

J gene: TRBJ2-1
CDR3 length: 15
D gene: NA
clone size: NA
V gene: TRBV6-2/TRBV6-3
CDR3 protein: CASSPEASWYNEQFF
CDR3 DNA: TGTGCCAGCAGCCCGGAGGCTAGCTGGTACAATGAGCAGTTCTTC

J gene: TRBJ1-1
CDR3 length: 17
D gene: TRBD1
clone size: many
V gene: TRBV7-9
CDR3 protein: CASSFPSRQGRNTEAFF
CDR3 DNA: TGTGCCAGCAGCTTCCCGTCGAGACAGGGGAGGAACACTGAAGCTTTCTTT

J gene: TRBJ1-5
CDR3 length: 14
D gene: NA
clone size: NA
V gene: TRBV12-3/TRBV12-4
CDR3 protein: CASSFQGFNQPQHF
CDR3 DNA: TGTGCCAGCAGTTTTCAGGGGTTCAATCAGCCCCAGCATTTT

J gene: TRBJ1-1
CDR3 length: 17
D gene: TRBD1
clone size: few
V gene: TRBV7-9
CDR3 protein: CASSLRARDRGLDEAFF
CDR3 DNA: TGTGCCAGCAGCTTAAGGGCCAGGGACAGGGGGCTTGATGAAGCTTTCTTT

J gene: TRBJ2-1
CDR3 length: 14
D gene: NA
clone size: many
V gene: TRBV27
CDR3 protein: CASSLSAAYNEQFF
CDR3 DNA: TGTGCCAGCAGTTTATCGGCAGCCTACAATGAGCAGTTCTTC

J gene: TRBJ2-7
CDR3 length: 15
D gene: TRBD1
clone size: few
V gene: TRBV6-6
CDR3 protein: CASSTGTEKPYEQYF
CDR3 DNA: TGTGCCAGCAGTACAGGGACAGAGAAGCCCTACGAGCAGTACTTC

J gene: TRBJ1-6
CDR3 length: 13
D gene: NA
clone size: few
V gene: TRBV7-9
CDR3 protein: CAITGLDNSPLHF
CDR3 DNA: TGTGCCATTACGGGGTTGGATAATTCACCCCTCCACTTT

J gene: TRBJ2-5
CDR3 length: 17
D gene: NA
clone size: many
V gene: TRBV7-2
CDR3 protein: CASSFPPGYLGEETQYF
CDR3 DNA: TGTGCCAGCAGCTTCCCACCGGGATACCTAGGGGAAGAGACCCAGTACTTC

J gene: TRBJ2-3
CDR3 length: 17
D gene: TRBD2
clone size: few
V gene: TRBV15
CDR3 protein: CATSSPWTSGVTDTQYF
CDR3 DNA: TGTGCCACCAGCAGCCCCTGGACTAGCGGGGTCACAGATACGCAGTATTTT

J gene: TRBJ1-2
CDR3 length: 15
D gene: NA
clone size: many
V gene: TRBV7-8
CDR3 protein: CASSLEGRANYGYTF
CDR3 DNA: TGTGCCAGCAGCTTAGAGGGCAGGGCTAACTATGGCTACACCTTC

J gene: TRBJ2-3
CDR3 length: 15
D gene: NA
clone size: NA
V gene: TRBV4-3
CDR3 protein: CASSQMSTSTDTQYF
CDR3 DNA: TGCGCCAGCAGCCAAATGTCTACTAGCACAGATACGCAGTATTTT

J gene: TRBJ2-2
CDR3 length: 17
D gene: TRBD1
clone size: few
V gene: TRBV6-5
CDR3 protein: CASSFTTGTANTGELFF
CDR3 DNA: TGTGCCAGCAGTTTCACGACCGGGACAGCGAACACCGGGGAGCTGTTTTTT

J gene: TRBJ2-7
CDR3 length: 12
D gene: NA
clone size: many
V gene: TRBV12-3/TRBV12-4
CDR3 protein: CASSSVSYEQYF
CDR3 DNA: TGTGCCAGCAGCTCTGTATCCTACGAGCAGTACTTC

J gene: TRBJ1-4
CDR3 length: 13
D gene: NA
clone size: many
V gene: TRBV20-1
CDR3 protein: CSAQGTTNEKLFF
CDR3 DNA: TGCAGTGCTCAAGGGACAACTAATGAAAAACTGTTTTTT

J gene: TRBJ2-5
CDR3 length: 12
D gene: NA
clone size: few
V gene: TRBV25-1
CDR3 protein: CASNFGRETQYF
CDR3 DNA: TGTGCCAGCAACTTCGGACGAGAGACCCAGTACTTC

J gene: TRBJ1-1
CDR3 length: 14
D gene: TRBD1
clone size: NA
V gene: TRBV11-2
CDR3 protein: CASRRTGQFTEAFF
CDR3 DNA: TGTGCCAGCAGACGGACAGGGCAATTCACTGAAGCTTTCTTT

J gene: TRBJ1-1
CDR3 length: 15
D gene: TRBD1
clone size: NA
V gene: TRBV7-6
CDR3 protein: CASSLTQGENTEAFF
CDR3 DNA: TGTGCCAGCAGCTTAACGCAGGGGGAGAACACTGAAGCTTTCTTT

J gene: TRBJ1-6
CDR3 length: 16
D gene: TRBD1
clone size: NA
V gene: TRBV6-5
CDR3 protein: CASSLRGDRYNSPLHF
CDR3 DNA: TGTGCCAGCAGTCTCCGGGGGGACAGATATAATTCACCCCTCCACTTT

J gene: TRBJ2-1
CDR3 length: 17
D gene: TRBD2
clone size: NA
V gene: TRBV6-2/TRBV6-3
CDR3 protein: CASSYSPSGGPYNEQFF
CDR3 DNA: TGTGCCAGCAGTTACTCCCCCAGCGGGGGCCCATACAATGAGCAGTTCTTC

J gene: TRBJ2-5
CDR3 length: 15
D gene: TRBD1
clone size: NA
V gene: TRBV10-3
CDR3 protein: CAINPRDRVEETQYF
CDR3 DNA: TGTGCCATCAATCCGAGGGACAGGGTAGAGGAGACCCAGTACTTC

J gene: TRBJ2-2
CDR3 length: 16
D gene: NA
clone size: NA
V gene: TRBV20-1
CDR3 protein: CSARDARWENTGELFF
CDR3 DNA: TGCAGTGCTAGGGATGCCCGATGGGAGAACACCGGGGAGCTGTTTTTT

J gene: TRBJ2-3
CDR3 length: 15
D gene: TRBD1
clone size: few
V gene: TRBV27
CDR3 protein: CASSSDGTGTDTQYF
CDR3 DNA: TGTGCCAGCAGTTCAGACGGGACAGGCACAGATACGCAGTATTTT

J gene: TRBJ1-5
CDR3 length: 15
D gene: TRBD1
clone size: once
V gene: TRBV9
CDR3 protein: CASSPRDRPTEPQHF
CDR3 DNA: TGTGCCAGCAGCCCCCGGGACAGACCAACGGAGCCCCAGCATTTT

J gene: TRBJ1-1
CDR3 length: 11
D gene: NA
clone size: few
V gene: TRBV19
CDR3 protein: CASSASGEAFF
CDR3 DNA: TGTGCCAGTAGTGCCTCCGGGGAAGCTTTCTTT

J gene: TRBJ2-7
CDR3 length: 17
D gene: TRBD2
clone size: NA
V gene: TRBV7-4
CDR3 protein: CASSLGDGGAFSYEQYF
CDR3 DNA: TGTGCCAGCAGCTTAGGCGACGGGGGGGCCTTCTCCTACGAGCAGTACTTC

J gene: TRBJ2-5
CDR3 length: 16
D gene: TRBD2
clone size: NA
V gene: TRBV7-2
CDR3 protein: CASSSTSGAPQETQYF
CDR3 DNA: TGTGCCAGCAGCTCAACAAGCGGGGCCCCACAAGAGACCCAGTACTTC

J gene: TRBJ1-1
CDR3 length: 15
D gene: TRBD1
clone size: NA
V gene: TRBV7-6
CDR3 protein: CASSLTGGSQTVLVF
CDR3 DNA: TGTGCCAGCAGCTTGACAGGGGGCAGCCAGACGGTATTGGTCTTT

J gene: TRBJ2-1
CDR3 length: 18
D gene: TRBD2
clone size: few
V gene: TRBV6-5
CDR3 protein: CASSKGGSGGLLYNEQFF
CDR3 DNA: TGTGCCAGCAGTAAAGGGGGTAGCGGGGGGTTACTTTACAATGAGCAGTTCTTC

J gene: TRBJ2-3
CDR3 length: 16
D gene: TRBD2
clone size: few
V gene: TRBV6-6
CDR3 protein: CASSSLLAGNTDTQYF
CDR3 DNA: TGTGCCAGCAGTTCCCTACTAGCGGGGAACACAGATACGCAGTATTTT